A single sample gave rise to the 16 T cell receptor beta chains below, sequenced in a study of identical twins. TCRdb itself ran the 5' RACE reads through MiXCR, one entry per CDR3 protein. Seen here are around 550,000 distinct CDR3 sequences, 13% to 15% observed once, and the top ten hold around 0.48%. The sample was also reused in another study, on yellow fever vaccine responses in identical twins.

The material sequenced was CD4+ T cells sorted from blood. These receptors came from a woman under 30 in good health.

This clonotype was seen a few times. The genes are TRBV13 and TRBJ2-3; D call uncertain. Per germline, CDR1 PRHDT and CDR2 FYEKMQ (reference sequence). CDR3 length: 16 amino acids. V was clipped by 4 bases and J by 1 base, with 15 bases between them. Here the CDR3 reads CASSSSLGGGTDTQYF. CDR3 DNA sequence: TGTGCCAGCAGCTCATCCCTAGGTGGAGGCACAGATACGCAGTATTTT.

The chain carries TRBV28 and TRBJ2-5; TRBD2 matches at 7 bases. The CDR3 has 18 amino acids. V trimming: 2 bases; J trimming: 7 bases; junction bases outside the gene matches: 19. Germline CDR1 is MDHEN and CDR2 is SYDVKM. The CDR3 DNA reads TGTGCCAGCAGTTTAGACGCGGGGCGGGGGAGTCATCGCGGGACCCAGTACTTC. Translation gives CASSLDAGRGSHRGTQYF. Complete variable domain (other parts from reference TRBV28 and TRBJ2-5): DVKVTQSSRYLVKRTGEKVFLECVQDMDHENMFWYRQDPGLGLRLIYFSYDVKMKEKGDIPEGYSVSREKKERFSLILESASTNQTSMYLCASSLDAGRGSHRGTQYFGPGTRLLVL.

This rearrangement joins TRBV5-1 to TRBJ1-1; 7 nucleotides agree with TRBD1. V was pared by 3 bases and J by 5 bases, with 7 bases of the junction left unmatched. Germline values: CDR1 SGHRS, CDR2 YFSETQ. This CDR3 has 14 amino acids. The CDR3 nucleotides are TGCGCCAGCAGCTCAGCGACAGGGAGGACTGAAGCTTTCTTT. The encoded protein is CASSSATGRTEAFF.

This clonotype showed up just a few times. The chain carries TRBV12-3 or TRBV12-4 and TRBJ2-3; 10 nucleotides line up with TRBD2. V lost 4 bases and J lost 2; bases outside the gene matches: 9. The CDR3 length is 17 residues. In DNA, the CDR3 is TGTGCCAGCAGTTCATTAGCGGGGGGAACCACCACAGATACGCAGTATTTT. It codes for CASSSLAGGTTTDTQYF.

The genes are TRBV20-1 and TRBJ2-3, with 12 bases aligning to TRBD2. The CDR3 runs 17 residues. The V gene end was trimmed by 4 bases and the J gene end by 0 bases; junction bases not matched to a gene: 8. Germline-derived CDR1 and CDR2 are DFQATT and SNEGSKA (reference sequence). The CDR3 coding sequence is TGCAGTGCTAACACAGGTGGACTAGCGGGGAGCACAGATACGCAGTATTTT. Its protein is CSANTGGLAGSTDTQYF.

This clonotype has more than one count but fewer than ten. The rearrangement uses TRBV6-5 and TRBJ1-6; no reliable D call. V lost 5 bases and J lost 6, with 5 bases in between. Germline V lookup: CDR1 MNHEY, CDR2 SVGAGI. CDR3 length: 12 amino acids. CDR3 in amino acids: CASSLTNSPLHF. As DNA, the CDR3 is TGTGCCAGCAGTCTTACTAATTCACCCCTCCACTTT.

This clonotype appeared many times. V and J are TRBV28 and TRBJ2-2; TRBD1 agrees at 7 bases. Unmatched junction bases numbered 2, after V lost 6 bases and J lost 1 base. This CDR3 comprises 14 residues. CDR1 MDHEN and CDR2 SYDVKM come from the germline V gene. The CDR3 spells CASRRTGNTGELFF. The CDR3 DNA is TGTGCCAGCAGGCGGACAGGGAACACCGGGGAGCTGTTTTTT.

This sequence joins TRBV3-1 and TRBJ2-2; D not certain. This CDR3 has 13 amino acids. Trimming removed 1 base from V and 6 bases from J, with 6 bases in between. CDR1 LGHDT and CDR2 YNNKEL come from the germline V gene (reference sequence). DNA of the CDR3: TGTGCCAGCAGCCAAGCTTTCGCCGGGGAGCTGTTTTTT. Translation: CASSQAFAGELFF.

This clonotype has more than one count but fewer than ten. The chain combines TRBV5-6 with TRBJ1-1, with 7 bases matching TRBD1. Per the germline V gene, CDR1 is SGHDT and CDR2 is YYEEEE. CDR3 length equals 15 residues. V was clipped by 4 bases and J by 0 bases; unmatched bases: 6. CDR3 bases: TGTGCCAGCAGCGCATGGGACAGATTGAACACTGAAGCTTTCTTT. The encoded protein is CASSAWDRLNTEAFF.

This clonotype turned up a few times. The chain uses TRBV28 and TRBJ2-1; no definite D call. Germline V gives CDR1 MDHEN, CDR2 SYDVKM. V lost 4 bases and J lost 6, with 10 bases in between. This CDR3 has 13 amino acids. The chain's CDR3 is CASSSAGINEQFF. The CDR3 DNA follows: TGTGCCAGCAGTTCAGCCGGAATCAATGAGCAGTTCTTC.

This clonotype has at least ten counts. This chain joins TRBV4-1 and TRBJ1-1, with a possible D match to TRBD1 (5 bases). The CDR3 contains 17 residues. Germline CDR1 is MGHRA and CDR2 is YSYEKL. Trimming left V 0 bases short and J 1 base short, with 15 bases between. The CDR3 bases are TGCGCCAGCAGCCAAGATACTAACCGACAGACGAACACTGAAGCTTTCTTT. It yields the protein CASSQDTNRQTNTEAFF.

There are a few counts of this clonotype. The DNA for the CDR3 is TGTGCCAGCAGTTTACTAGCCCAGGGCCCTTACGAGCAGTACGTC. The encoded protein is CASSLLAQGPYEQYV. The V gene is TRBV27, the J gene TRBJ2-7; possibly TRBD1 or TRBD2 for D (5 bases each). V gave up 2 bases and J gave up 4 bases, with 15 bases separating them. The CDR3 has 15 amino acids. Germline CDR1 is MNHEY and CDR2 is SMNVEV (reference sequence).

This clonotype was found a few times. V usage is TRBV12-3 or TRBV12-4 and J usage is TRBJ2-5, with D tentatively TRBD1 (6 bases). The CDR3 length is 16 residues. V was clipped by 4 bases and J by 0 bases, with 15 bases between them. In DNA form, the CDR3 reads TGTGCCAGCAGTTACGGCGACAGGACTCACCAAGAGACCCAGTACTTC. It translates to CASSYGDRTHQETQYF.

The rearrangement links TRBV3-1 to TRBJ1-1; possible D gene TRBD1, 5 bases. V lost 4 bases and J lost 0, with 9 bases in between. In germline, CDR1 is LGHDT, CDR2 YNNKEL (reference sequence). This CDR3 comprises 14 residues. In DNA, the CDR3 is TGTGCCAGCAGCCGTCGGGACTTGAACACTGAAGCTTTCTTT. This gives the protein CASSRRDLNTEAFF.

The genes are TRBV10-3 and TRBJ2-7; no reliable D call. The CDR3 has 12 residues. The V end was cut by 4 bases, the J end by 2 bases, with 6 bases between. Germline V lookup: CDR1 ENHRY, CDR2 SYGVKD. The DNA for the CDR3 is TGTGCCATCAGTGGAGAAACCTACGAGCAGTACGTC. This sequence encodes CAISGETYEQYV.

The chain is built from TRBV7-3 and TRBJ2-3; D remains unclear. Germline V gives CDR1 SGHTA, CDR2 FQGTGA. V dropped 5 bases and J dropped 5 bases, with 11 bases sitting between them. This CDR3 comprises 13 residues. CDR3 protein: CASSPLLGDTQYF. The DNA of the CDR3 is TGTGCCAGCAGCCCCCTCCTAGGAGATACGCAGTATTTT.